This T cell receptor beta chain was sequenced for a study of human T cells and chemical hapten exposure. Background on the study: 2% DPC was applied to approximately 2 cm by approximately 2 cm of upper inner arm skin for sensitization. Patients had diphenylcyclopropenone applied to the scalp weekly throughout the approximately 24-week study. Overall study results and limits: In the PT1 data, expanded TCR counts showed a positive correlation with patch test score.

Time point: patch test 2, 6 weeks after DPC sensitization. Described treatment: therapeutic diphenylcyclopropenone sensitization with weekly scalp DPC. Sequencing started from total RNA isolated from unfractionated whole blood. In the case of this clonotype: Its antigen is as yet unknown.

TCRdb redid the calling of the RACE reads with MiXCR, one entry per CDR3 protein. This table has under 450,000 distinct CDR3 sequences, about 6.3% appearing once. Sequencing was performed on whole blood, taken in connection with sensitization to the hapten diphenylcyclopropenone (DPC). The receptor's source is a woman younger than 30 with alopecia areata. Some clones in this sample may be carry-over from other donors' samples.

The CDR3 coding sequence is TGCGCCAGCAGCCAACATCACCGAGCGTTCCAAGAGACCCAGTACTTC. It encodes CASSQHHRAFQETQYF. This chain links TRBV4-3 with TRBJ2-5; D not certain. CDR1 is LGHNA and CDR2 is YSLEER in the germline V gene. The CDR3 has 16 amino acids. Deletions cut 2 bases from V and 1 base from J, with 14 bases between.